This T cell receptor beta chain came from a study of monozygotic twins with inflammatory bowel disease. TCRdb reprocessed the 5' RACE reads and stores each CDR3 protein as one record, lacking DNA. This sample contains roughly 160,000 distinct CDR3 sequences. Germline CDR1 and CDR2: SGHAT and FQNNGV. The CDR3 contains 18 residues. The sequenced sample consisted of blood. The clonotype originates from a human donor with ulcerative colitis or Crohn's disease, or a healthy co-twin of an affected twin (not recorded which). V and J are TRBV11-2 and TRBJ2-3; absent DNA, TCRdb's TRBD2 call cannot be checked. CDR3: CASSLEGRTFLQADTQYF.